Below, 28 T cell receptor beta chains from the same sample are listed, as sequenced in a study of technical replicates of blood from several donors. The repertoire was sequenced with immunoSEQ multiplex PCR; TCRdb's copy has only in-frame clones and lacks some. The sample lists fewer than 15,000 clones, 70% to 80% occurring once. Sequencing was carried out using PBMCs. These receptors were collected from a human donor in good health.

The chain uses TRBV29-1 and TRBJ2-7; TRBD2 agrees at 11 bases. The germline V gene has CDR1 SQVTM and CDR2 ANQGSEA. The J segment lost 3 bases and the V segment lost 2 bases, leaving 3 bases of the junction unmatched. The CDR3 length is 14 residues. The CDR3 here is CSVESGTSGYEQYF. The DNA of the CDR3 is TGCAGCGTTGAATCCGGGACTAGCGGCTACGAGCAGTACTTC.

This chain connects TRBV19 to TRBJ1-1; D unclear. V shed 3 bases and J shed 8 bases, with 10 bases lying between them. Per germline, CDR1 LNHDA and CDR2 SQIVND (reference sequence). The CDR3 has 12 residues. The CDR3 nucleotides read TGTGCCAGTAGTATTGGGCAGACAGAAGCTTTCTTT. This sequence encodes CASSIGQTEAFF. Variable domain in full (rest from reference TRBV19 and TRBJ1-1): DGGITQSPKYLFRKEGQNVTLSCEQNLNHDAMYWYRQDPGQGLRLIYYSQIVNDFQKGDIAEGYSVSREKKESFPLTVTSAQKNPTAFYLCASSIGQTEAFFGQGTRLTVV.

In DNA form, the CDR3 reads TGCAGTGCTCCATTTAATGAAAAACTGTTTTTT. It specifies CSAPFNEKLFF. This chain links TRBV20-1 with TRBJ1-4; D is uncertain. Trimming stripped 5 bases from V and 4 bases from J, with 5 bases between. Germline V gene lookup returns CDR1 DFQATT and CDR2 SNEGSKA (reference sequence). The CDR3 totals 11 residues.

The chain couples TRBV27 to TRBJ2-7; 7 nucleotides line up with TRBD2. The CDR3 is 15 amino acids. Germline CDR1 and CDR2: MNHEY and SMNVEV (reference sequence). J lost 3 bases, V lost 2 bases, and 7 bases had no gene match. CDR3 in DNA: TGTGCCAGCAGTTTAACGGCTAGCGGACTCTACGAGCAGTACTTC. Translated, it gives CASSLTASGLYEQYF.

The chain recombines TRBV6-1 with TRBJ1-4; D might be TRBD1 (6 bases). Trimming pared 11 bases from V and 5 bases from J, leaving 15 bases between. This CDR3 spans 13 amino acids. Germline CDR1 MNHNS, CDR2 SASEGT. The chain's CDR3 is CAGNRAPNEKLFF. The CDR3, as DNA: TGTGCCGGTAACAGGGCCCCGAATGAAAAACTGTTTTTT.

The chain carries TRBV5-1 and TRBJ2-1; a possible D gene is TRBD2 (5 bases). The CDR3 runs 14 residues. V lost 1 base, J lost 8 bases, and 13 bases lay in between. Germline V lookup: CDR1 SGHRS, CDR2 YFSETQ. Here the CDR3 reads CASSLRLGSDEQFF. CDR3 sequence (DNA): TGCGCCAGCAGCTTGAGGCTTGGGAGCGATGAGCAGTTCTTC.

The chain recombines TRBV12-5 with TRBJ1-1; a weak D match, TRBD1 (6 bases). Germline CDR1 reads LGHNT; CDR2 reads FRNRAP. The germline V and J ends were trimmed by 7 bases and 11 bases, with 14 bases remaining between them. The CDR3 sequence is 11 residues long. CDR3 protein: CASAPGTRAFF. The DNA of the CDR3 is TGTGCTAGTGCCCCAGGGACAAGGGCTTTCTTT.

This clone was recorded once. This chain joins TRBV28 and TRBJ2-1, with 11 bases lining up with TRBD2. CDR1 is MDHEN, CDR2 SYDVKM, per germline. The CDR3 contains 14 residues. The junction had 7 bases not matched to a gene; V was cut back by 10 bases and J by 5 bases. CDR3 in amino acids: CATDGLAGDNEQFF. In DNA form, the CDR3 reads TGTGCCACCGATGGACTAGCGGGTGACAATGAGCAGTTCTTC.

V usage is TRBV9 and J usage is TRBJ2-3; D perhaps matches TRBD2 (6 bases). Trimming shortened V by 0 bases and J by 3 bases, and 8 bases separated the two germline ends. CDR1 is SGDLS, CDR2 YYNGEE, per germline. The CDR3 contains 14 residues. The CDR3 DNA is TGTGCCAGCAGCGTAGGGGGGGAGACAGATACGCAGTATTTT. Encoded protein: CASSVGGETDTQYF. Looking up the rest from reference TRBV9 and TRBJ2-3 gives the full variable domain: DSGVTQTPKHLITATGQRVTLRCSPRSGDLSVYWYQQSLDQGLQFLIQYYNGEERAKGNILERFSAQQFPDLHSELNLSSLELGDSALYFCASSVGGETDTQYFGPGTRLTVL.

The V gene is TRBV7-3, the J gene TRBJ2-1; 10 nucleotides line up with TRBD2. The germline V gene encodes CDR1 SGHTA and CDR2 FQGTGA. V lost 5 bases, J lost 10 bases, and 11 bases stayed unmatched. This CDR3 has 15 amino acids. The CDR3 protein is CASSLGASGSREQFF. The CDR3 nucleotides read TGTGCCAGCAGCCTCGGGGCTAGCGGGAGTAGGGAGCAGTTCTTC. Filled out from reference TRBV7-3 and TRBJ2-1, the complete variable domain reads GAGVSQTPSNKVTEKGKYVELRCDPISGHTALYWYRQSLGQGPEFLIYFQGTGAADDSGLPNDRFFAVRPEGSVSTLKIQRTERGDSAVYLCASSLGASGSREQFFGPGTRLTVL.

This sequence joins TRBV4-1 and TRBJ2-1; 7 bases fit TRBD1. J gave up 12 bases and V 0 bases, and 11 bases lay outside the gene matches. Germline CDR1 reads MGHRA; CDR2 reads YSYEKL. There are 15 residues in the CDR3. The CDR3 DNA reads as TGCGCCAGCAGCCAAGAGACCGCTGACAGGGACGTGCAGTTCTTC. Amino acid sequence: CASSQETADRDVQFF.

J is TRBJ1-2 and V is TRBV29-1; D remains ambiguous. Germline V gene lookup returns CDR1 SQVTM and CDR2 ANQGSEA. The CDR3 length is 14 residues. Deletions cut 3 bases from V and 7 bases from J, with 18 bases between. As DNA, the CDR3 is TGCAGCGTTGACCCTCCGAACCGCCTGCGTGGCTACACCTTC. Protein sequence: CSVDPPNRLRGYTF.

The genes are TRBV5-1 and TRBJ2-5; 7 nucleotides line up with TRBD1. The V segment lost 4 bases and the J segment 5 bases; nucleotides outside the gene matches: 11. Germline CDR1 is SGHRS and CDR2 is YFSETQ. The length of the CDR3 is 15 residues. For the CDR3, the DNA is TGCGCCAGCAGCGCCGGGACAGCCACTCTGGAGACCCAGTACTTC. Protein product: CASSAGTATLETQYF.

About this clone itself: This sample includes further DNA sequences coding for the same CDR3. V usage is TRBV27 and J usage is TRBJ1-2; perhaps TRBD1 as D (5 bases). From germline, CDR1 is MNHEY and CDR2 SMNVEV (reference sequence). V was shortened by 2 bases and J by 2 bases, with 6 bases between the two germline ends. The CDR3 is 13 amino acids. In DNA form, the CDR3 reads TGTGCCAGCAGTTTACAGGGAAACTATGGCTACACCTTC. This encodes CASSLQGNYGYTF.

The J gene is TRBJ2-3, the V gene TRBV2; possible D gene TRBD1, 6 bases. In germline, CDR1 is SNHLY, CDR2 FYNNEI. Trimming removed 4 bases at V and 6 bases at J, with 14 bases between. CDR3 length: 14 residues. CDR3 in amino acids: CASSANRVLDTQYF. The CDR3 bases are TGTGCCAGCAGTGCAAACAGGGTTTTGGATACGCAGTATTTT.

The gene calls are TRBV2 and TRBJ1-4, with 7 bases that match TRBD1. Germline V gives CDR1 SNHLY, CDR2 FYNNEI. Trimming at V came to 7 bases and at J to 8 bases, leaving 13 bases not matched to a gene. This CDR3 spans 15 amino acids. The chain's CDR3 is CASTLLKGAPEKLFF. The DNA for the CDR3 is TGTGCCAGCACCTTACTGAAGGGGGCGCCCGAAAAACTGTTTTTT.

This clone was detected once. V and J are TRBV10-3 and TRBJ2-7; D might be TRBD1 (6 bases). The CDR3 runs to 12 residues. The V end was cut by 6 bases, the J end by 7 bases, with 13 bases between. Germline V CDR1 and CDR2: ENHRY, SYGVKD. CDR3 amino acids: CAIRGAPQEQYF. CDR3 in DNA: TGTGCCATCAGGGGGGCTCCCCAGGAGCAGTACTTC.

The rearrangement uses TRBV9 and TRBJ2-1, with 7 bases lining up with TRBD2. V shed 1 base and J 4 bases; nucleotides not matched to a gene: 8. Germline loops: CDR1 SGDLS, CDR2 YYNGEE. CDR3 length: 16 residues. The DNA of the CDR3 is TGTGCCAGCAGCGTACTCGGCGCTAGCGGATACAATGAGCAGTTCTTC. Translating it yields CASSVLGASGYNEQFF.

The rearrangement joins TRBV5-1 to TRBJ2-1, with TRBD2 matching 11 bases. CDR3 size: 15 residues. Germline V gene lookup returns CDR1 SGHRS and CDR2 YFSETQ. V trimming: 1 base; J trimming: 4 bases; junction bases outside the gene matches: 1. The CDR3 region is CASSLTSGGYNEQFF. The CDR3 region has the DNA TGCGCCAGCAGCTTGACTAGCGGGGGATACAATGAGCAGTTCTTC. Combining the CDR3 with reference TRBV5-1 and TRBJ2-1 gives the whole variable domain KAGVTQTPRYLIKTRGQQVTLSCSPISGHRSVSWYQQTPGQGLQFLFEYFSETQRNKGNFPGRFSGRQFSNSRSEMNVSTLELGDSALYLCASSLTSGGYNEQFFGPGTRLTVL.

The sample holds one count of this clone. CDR3 DNA: TGTGCCATCAGTGAGTCAAGGGGGTTATCGTATGGCTACACCTTC. Protein sequence: CAISESRGLSYGYTF. The chain uses TRBV10-3 and TRBJ1-2; a possible D gene is TRBD1 (6 bases). Per germline, CDR1 ENHRY and CDR2 SYGVKD. The germline V and J ends were trimmed by 0 bases and 5 bases, with 13 bases remaining between them. The CDR3 is made up of 15 amino acids.

The sample holds a few counts of this clone. The chain couples TRBV28 to TRBJ1-1, with no clear D. V lost 6 bases, J lost 3 bases, and 8 bases lay in between. Germline-derived CDR1 and CDR2 are MDHEN and SYDVKM. The CDR3 sequence is 12 residues long. Here the CDR3 reads CASSPRYTEAFF. The CDR3 bases are TGTGCCAGCAGCCCCCGGTACACTGAAGCTTTCTTT.

The chain is built from TRBV21-1 and TRBJ1-5. TRBV21-1 corresponds to a pseudogene. The CDR3 consists of 17 residues. The CDR3 is CASSQKADQAIYQPQHF. In DNA form, the CDR3 reads TGTGCCAGCAGCCAAAAAGCGGATCAGGCGATCTATCAGCCCCAGCATTTT.

The table lists this clone with a few counts. The chain uses TRBV10-3 and TRBJ1-1; 10 bases line up with TRBD1. The CDR3 sequence is 15 residues long. Trimming at V came to 6 bases and at J to 1 base, leaving 5 bases not matched to a gene. CDR1 and CDR2 from the germline V gene are ENHRY and SYGVKD. CDR3 region: CAIRAGQGGNTEAFF. In DNA form, the CDR3 reads TGTGCCATCAGAGCAGGACAGGGGGGGAACACTGAAGCTTTCTTT.

This clone is classed as medium-sized. The gene calls are TRBV25-1 and TRBJ2-2; D gene ambiguous. Germline V gene sequence: CDR1 MGHDK, CDR2 SYGVNS. This CDR3 is 13 amino acids long. Trimming shortened V by 3 bases and J by 5 bases, and 7 bases separated the two germline ends. The CDR3, as DNA: TGTGCCAGCAGTGAGTACAGTACCGGGGAGCTGTTTTTT. As protein: CASSEYSTGELFF.

The chain employs TRBV18 and TRBJ2-5; 15 bases are a match to TRBD2. V was pared by 3 bases and J by 2 bases, with 4 bases of the junction left unmatched. The CDR3 runs to 17 residues. Looked up from germline, CDR1 is KGHSH and CDR2 is LQKENI. CDR3 in DNA: TGTGCCAGCTCACCCCCGGGACTAGCGGGAGGTCAAGAGACCCAGTACTTC. Translation gives CASSPPGLAGGQETQYF.

J is TRBJ2-2 and V is TRBV5-1; D is possibly TRBD2 (5 bases). The V and J ends lost 6 bases and 4 bases respectively, with 19 bases between them. This CDR3 region has 16 residues. The germline gives CDR1 SGHRS, CDR2 YFSETQ. The DNA of the CDR3 is TGCGCCAGCACCCAACTGAGGGCCCATATCACCGGGGAGCTGTTTTTT. Translating gives CASTQLRAHITGELFF.

V usage is TRBV6-5 and J usage is TRBJ1-1; D unclear. Trimming cost V 6 bases and J 1 base, with 12 bases left between them. The CDR3 length is 14 residues. The V gene's germline CDR1 is MNHEY and CDR2 SVGAGI. CDR3 residues: CASSPEQPNTEAFF. The CDR3 nucleotides read TGTGCCAGCAGCCCGGAGCAGCCGAACACTGAAGCTTTCTTT.

The V gene is TRBV4-2, the J gene TRBJ2-2; D gene uncertain. CDR1 and CDR2 (germline): LGHNA, YNFKEQ. The ends were cut back, 2 bases at V and 2 bases at J, with 12 bases in the middle. CDR3 length: 16 residues. This chain's CDR3 is CASSQQQTPNTGELFF. The CDR3 nucleotides are TGTGCCAGCAGCCAACAACAGACACCTAACACCGGGGAGCTGTTTTTT.